A single sample is the source of the 19 T cell receptor beta chains below, sequenced in a study of cytomegalovirus exposure and HLA in healthy donors. The method was immunoSEQ multiplex PCR; TCRdb's version includes in-frame clones alone and lacks a portion of them. The sample lists about 260,000 clones, less than 95% occurring once. Sequencing used PBMCs. The receptors were gathered from a woman between 25 and 40 years old in good health and CMV-seronegative.

The rearrangement uses TRBV18 and TRBJ2-7; D gene uncertain. Germline V lookup: CDR1 KGHSH, CDR2 LQKENI. The V end lost 5 bases, the J end lost 6 bases, and 11 bases lay between the germline ends. CDR3 size: 12 residues. CDR3 protein: CASSSAASEQYF. CDR3 bases: TGTGCCAGCTCATCCGCAGCCTCCGAGCAGTACTTC.

The chain joins TRBV28 to TRBJ1-1, with unresolved D. CDR1 MDHEN and CDR2 SYDVKM come from the germline V gene. The CDR3 runs 14 residues. Trimming shortened V by 2 bases and J by 0 bases, and 7 bases separated the two germline ends. The CDR3 DNA reads TGTGCCAGCAGTTTAGTCGTCTTGAACACTGAAGCTTTCTTT. Its translation is CASSLVVLNTEAFF.

The CDR3 sequence: CASSFIAGGNTGELFF. The CDR3 coding sequence is TGTGCCAGCAGCTTCATAGCGGGAGGGAACACCGGGGAGCTGTTTTTT. This rearrangement joins TRBV7-7 to TRBJ2-2; TRBD2 matches 10 bases. The V gene's germline CDR1 is SSHAT and CDR2 FNYEAQ (reference sequence). The CDR3 runs to 16 residues. Unmatched junction bases numbered 2, after V lost 3 bases and J lost 1 base.

In this sample, this clone turned up once. The chain is built from TRBV6-5 and TRBJ2-5, with 7 nucleotides matching TRBD2. Germline lookup yields CDR1 MNHEY and CDR2 SVGAGI. This CDR3 region has 16 residues. Trimming cost V 2 bases and J 2 bases; bases outside gene matches: 8. CDR3 bases: TGTGCCAGCAGTTACGGGGCTAGCGGAGGACAAGAGACCCAGTACTTC. It codes for CASSYGASGGQETQYF.

The chain joins TRBV19 to TRBJ1-5, with a tentative D call TRBD1 (6 bases). The germline gives CDR1 LNHDA, CDR2 SQIVND (reference sequence). The V and J ends lost 11 bases and 2 bases respectively, with 16 bases between them. The CDR3 extends over 14 amino acids. CDR3 bases: TGTGCCTCCACCCGCGCAGGGGGCAATCAGCCCCAGCATTTT. Translating gives CASTRAGGNQPQHF.

The rearrangement links TRBV4-3 to TRBJ2-3; D call uncertain. V lost 1 base to trimming and J lost 14 bases, with 16 bases between them. Germline assignment: CDR1 LGHNA and CDR2 YSLEER. This CDR3 has 13 amino acids. The CDR3 spells CASSQVKDSPMYF. CDR3 in DNA: TGCGCCAGCAGCCAAGTAAAGGATAGCCCGATGTATTTT.

The V call is TRBV6-5, the J call TRBJ1-3, with D possibly matching TRBD1 (5 bases). The germline V gene encodes CDR1 MNHEY and CDR2 SVGAGI. The CDR3 length is 15 residues. V was clipped by 8 bases and J by 0 bases, with 14 bases between them. This chain's CDR3 is CASADGGYSGNTIYF. The DNA for the CDR3 is TGTGCCAGCGCTGACGGGGGGTACTCTGGAAACACCATATATTTT.

This clone occurred once. This chain joins TRBV28 and TRBJ2-7; 10 bases fit TRBD1. V trimming: 2 bases; J trimming: 1 base; junction bases outside the gene matches: 5. The CDR3 totals 16 residues. Germline V CDR1 and CDR2: MDHEN, SYDVKM. This CDR3 is CASSLEGQGSSYEQYF. The CDR3 bases are TGTGCCAGCAGTTTAGAGGGACAGGGGTCATCCTACGAGCAGTACTTC.

The chain is built from TRBV4-1 and TRBJ1-4, with D possibly TRBD1 on 5 matching bases. CDR3 length equals 16 residues. Germline V lookup: CDR1 MGHRA, CDR2 YSYEKL. V was pared by 8 bases and J by 0 bases, with 16 bases between. CDR3 region: CASVALGDPTNEKLFF. In DNA, the CDR3 is TGCGCCAGCGTAGCCCTAGGGGATCCAACTAATGAAAAACTGTTTTTT.

The count of this clone is one. V is TRBV7-2 and J is TRBJ2-4; D is uncertain. Germline V gene data show CDR1 as SGHTA and CDR2 as FQGNSA. The V gene lost 0 bases and the J gene lost 8 bases, with 11 bases spanning the gap. The CDR3 is made up of 14 amino acids. The CDR3 here is CASSLAPGAHIQYF. The CDR3 nucleotides are TGTGCCAGCAGCTTAGCCCCGGGTGCTCACATTCAGTACTTC.

This chain connects TRBV11-2 to TRBJ2-1; 9 nucleotides match TRBD1. Trimming removed 0 bases from V and 6 bases from J; junction bases left unmatched: 3. The germline V gene encodes CDR1 SGHAT and CDR2 FQNNGV. This CDR3 has 15 amino acids. CDR3 residues: CASSLEQGAGNEQFF. CDR3 nucleotides: TGTGCCAGCAGCTTAGAACAGGGGGCCGGCAATGAGCAGTTCTTC.

V gene TRBV19 combines with J gene TRBJ2-3; D perhaps matches TRBD2 (5 bases). CDR1 is LNHDA, CDR2 SQIVND, per germline (reference sequence). The ends were cut back, 7 bases at V and 2 bases at J, with 19 bases in the middle. The CDR3 runs 16 residues. CDR3 in amino acids: CASTRSGLLPTDTQYF. CDR3 coding DNA: TGTGCCAGTACCAGATCAGGACTCTTACCCACAGATACGCAGTATTTT.

V and J are TRBV7-9 and TRBJ2-7, with 8 bases matching TRBD1. The CDR3 is made up of 16 amino acids. Germline lookup yields CDR1 SEHNR and CDR2 FQNEAQ (reference sequence). V lost 4 bases, J lost 3 bases, and 11 bases stayed unmatched. The DNA for the CDR3 is TGTGCCAGCAGCTCTATAGGACAGGGCTTGTTCTACGAGCAGTACTTC. Translating gives CASSSIGQGLFYEQYF. Full variable domain (remainder filled in from reference TRBV7-9 and TRBJ2-7): DTGVSQNPRHKITKRGQNVTFRCDPISEHNRLYWYRQTLGQGPEFLTYFQNEAQLEKSRLLSDRFSAERPKGSFSTLEIQRTEQGDSAMYLCASSSIGQGLFYEQYFGPGTRLTVT.

The J gene is TRBJ2-6, the V gene TRBV5-1; D is possibly TRBD1 or TRBD2 (7 bases each). Germline CDR1 is SGHRS and CDR2 is YFSETQ. Trimming removed 4 bases at V and 0 bases at J, with 14 bases between. This CDR3 region has 17 residues. The CDR3 bases are TGCGCCAGCAGCCGGGGGGACAGCGTCTCTGGGGCCAACGTCCTGACTTTC. Translated: CASSRGDSVSGANVLTF.

V and J are TRBV28 and TRBJ2-7; tentative D call: TRBD1 (5 bases). The CDR3 runs to 14 residues. From germline, CDR1 is MDHEN and CDR2 SYDVKM. V lost 7 bases and J lost 6, with 19 bases in between. The CDR3: CASKGSGLNPEQYF. CDR3 DNA: TGTGCCAGCAAGGGGTCGGGTTTAAACCCCGAGCAGTACTTC.

This chain uses TRBV7-2 with TRBJ1-5, with 9 positions matching TRBD1. The germline V gene encodes CDR1 SGHTA and CDR2 FQGNSA. With 6 bases clipped from V and 6 bases from J, the junction kept 9 bases outside the gene matches. The CDR3 runs 15 residues. CDR3 region: CASSSTGGAGQPQHF. CDR3 in DNA: TGTGCCAGCAGTTCTACAGGGGGCGCCGGTCAGCCCCAGCATTTT.

The rearrangement uses TRBV2 and TRBJ2-5, with TRBD2 matching over 8 bases. The germline V gene has CDR1 SNHLY and CDR2 FYNNEI. The J segment lost 6 bases and the V segment lost 6 bases, leaving 21 bases of the junction unmatched. This CDR3 contains 18 residues. The CDR3 is CASSVLGGGSGSGKTQYF. The CDR3 DNA follows: TGTGCCAGCAGCGTCCTGGGTGGCGGGAGCGGGAGTGGGAAGACCCAGTACTTC.

This chain uses TRBV5-1 with TRBJ2-1; the D gene is possibly TRBD2 (7 bases). The CDR3 has 17 amino acids. Germline V gene lookup returns CDR1 SGHRS and CDR2 YFSETQ. Trimming removed 7 bases at V and 5 bases at J, with 25 bases between. CDR3 in DNA: TGCGCCAGCCGGGCGGGGGCGGGAGAAGGTACCCACAATGAGCAGTTCTTC. Translation: CASRAGAGEGTHNEQFF.

The rearrangement joins TRBV7-8 to TRBJ1-5; weak D call: TRBD1 (5 bases). CDR3 length: 17 residues. CDR1 is SGHVS, CDR2 FQNEAQ, per germline. V was cut by 1 base and J by 4 bases, with 17 bases left in between. The CDR3 loop is CASSLGFWGSVNQPQHF. CDR3 in DNA: TGTGCCAGCAGCTTAGGTTTCTGGGGGTCTGTAAATCAGCCCCAGCATTTT. The entire variable domain, with the rest obtained from reference TRBV7-8 and TRBJ1-5, is as follows: GAGVSQSPRYKVAKRGQDVALRCDPISGHVSLFWYQQALGQGPEFLTYFQNEAQLDKSGLPSDRFFAERPEGSVSTLKIQRTQQEDSAVYLCASSLGFWGSVNQPQHFGDGTRLSIL.